This T cell receptor beta chain was recorded in a study of cytomegalovirus exposure and HLA in healthy donors (dated by TCRdb to about 2017). About the investigation overall: According to an earlier analysis of a few hundred of the donors, some 180 million T cells yielded over 100 million unique TCR beta sequences and around 300 Gb of sequence data. Around 320 gigabases of sequencing data and around 87 million unique TCR sequences were included in an early release covering 550 to 800 HLA-typed donors. The study was designed to test whether signatures of past pathogen exposure could be identified by cataloging public T cell receptors. An earlier analysis of some 500 of the donors applied high-throughput TCR beta sequencing to assess whether each TCR beta V gene segment acted as functional or pseudogenic. The T cell repertoires of under 750 subjects were profiled by immunosequencing and related to cytomegalovirus serostatus. Across around 400 genotyped donors of the cohort, an average of roughly 250,000 unique TCR beta nucleotide sequences per donor were sequenced, and 15% to 20% of those sequences were non-productive. HLA typing covered class I and class II loci at four-digit resolution. Among the roughly 410 genotyped donors, about 85% belonged to the genetic ancestry cluster associated with self-reported Caucasian donors. Donor age, sex, ethnicity and CMV serostatus were compiled together with the repertoire data. Typing coverage varied by locus: roughly 629-630 donors for A, B, C, DRB1 and DQB1; approximately 520 for DQA1; about 590 for DPA1; 400 to 480 for DPB1. In addition to the first cohort of hundreds of subjects, a separate validation cohort of 120 different subjects was used. In a later genetic analysis, genome-wide SNP genotypes for about 65% of the 666 donors were used, and that subset was treated as a discovery cohort. A later analysis re-examined previously published TCR beta repertoires from just over 650 donors and added high-resolution HLA genotyping to investigate patterns of TCR occurrence. About 5 DR-DQ haplotypes were handled as single units for association and clustering, since linkage in the cohort was strong. Rather than using new phenotypic data, the later analysis identified candidate immune exposures from TCR beta sequences and from how often those sequences occurred across donors. To predict cytomegalovirus infection status, the study combined high-throughput TCR immunosequencing, statistical association of individual TCRs with disease status, and machine learning. All discovery cohort repertoires had been generated using a single sequencing platform. Overall study outcomes, separate from this receptor: Compared with the approximately 700-donor mean, donors in an Asian-associated ancestry cluster had fewer N-insertions in productive TCRs, according to a later genetic analysis. A cluster of highly shared sequence variants was judged likely to be a technical artifact of the sequencing pipeline. The authors suggested that the approach could potentially be generalized to other disease states and immunological phenotypes. The study listed approximately 150 TCR beta chains as associated with cytomegalovirus. In a later analysis, the rate of TCR association differed among HLA loci, with DRB1 alleles having the most associated TCRs and HLA-C alleles having the fewest. A later analysis associated roughly 17,000 TCR beta sequences with specific HLA alleles at a false discovery rate of 0.05. In an earlier analysis of fewer than 750 of the donors, most TCR beta V segments were observed in productive rearrangements about 87% or about 30% of the time, broadly matching IMGT annotations. Cytomegalovirus status was reported to be diagnosed by the classifier with high specificity and sensitivity in both the original and validation cohorts. When HLA alleles, especially DR and DQ, strongly co-occurred, attributing TCR associations to individual alleles was difficult. CMV serostatus was the only immune exposure information available for the cohort. While some public TCRs were present in many individuals, most TCR sequences turned up only very rarely across donors. V-gene and J-gene trimming of TCR beta chains was associated with a missense DCLRE1C variant in a later genetic analysis, and the association was replicated in an independent cohort. A later analysis reported that several top co-occurrence clusters appeared linked to parvovirus B19, influenza, CMV and Epstein-Barr virus. Because HLA typing was unavailable for some donors at each locus, only the typed subset was used in association tests. In vitro tests confirmed that three of the cytomegalovirus-associated TCR beta chains recognize cytomegalovirus antigens. Only TCR beta chains were sequenced in this cohort, and the absence of alpha or paired-chain data limited detectable features. A further reported finding was that TCR beta sequences accurately predicted the HLA-A and HLA-B alleles for most subjects in the first cohort. Some IMGT-functional V segments, including TRBV6-2 and TRBV6-3, could not be told apart with the 87-base-pair reads, so those segments were excluded. Correlated functional status among segregating V segments might be attributable to linkage disequilibrium, but an unknown experimental factor could not be ruled out. Roughly uniform sequencing depth across donors was assumed in presence/absence analyses, although this assumption may not hold. A later analysis found that most CMV-associated TCR beta chains appeared HLA-restricted, with HLA associations seemingly driven largely by CMV exposure. The earlier analysis of a few hundred of the donors excluded fewer than 20 rarely observed V segments, including chromosome 9 orphons, because counts were too low. A later analysis found that HLA-associated TCR beta chains were more clonally expanded and had lower generation probabilities than equally common non-associated chains.

Libraries came from the immunoSEQ multiplex PCR assay. For the multiplex PCR, a mixture combining 60 forward primers for TCR Vbeta segments and 13 reverse primers for TCR Jbeta segments was used. The CDR3 region of rearranged TCR beta genes was amplified from genomic DNA with a multiplex PCR assay. Amplified TCR beta libraries were sequenced as 87-base-pair reads on the Illumina HiSeq System. In the original analysis: In a later analysis, tens of millions of unique TCR beta chains were counted across the 690 or so repertoires, and roughly 10 million of these chains were shared by at least two donors. A nearest-neighbor algorithm error-corrected the raw reads and collapsed the reads into unique sequences, merging closely related sequences to remove PCR and sequencing errors. CDR3 sequences were aligned to IMGT reference sequences to assign V, D and J gene segments. For a sequence to be retained, a match of at least six nucleotides was required to both a V gene segment and a J gene segment. Rearrangements were classified as productive when the CDR3 lacked stop codons and remained in frame with V and J, and all other rearrangements were classified as non-productive. Following IMGT convention, CDR3 was defined as the stretch from the second conserved V-encoded cysteine up to the conserved J-encoded phenylalanine. Sequences without an unambiguous match to a single V gene segment were excluded from the earlier analysis of about 600 of the donors. In an earlier analysis of approximately 500 of the donors, a V segment was called functional when productive rearrangements were above 56.7%, and segregating when the standard deviation between donors exceeded 5%. To diagnose cytomegalovirus status from the catalog of TCR beta chain sequences, a statistical classification framework was built. In a later analysis, TCR nucleotide sequences were compared against IMGT/GENE-DB human TR gene sequences so that V and J genes could be assigned. In a later analysis, CDR3 sequences and most-parsimonious VDJ recombination scenarios were assigned using the TCRdist pipeline. A later analysis defined each TCR beta chain by its CDR3 amino acid sequence plus V-gene family, and excluded reads lacking a unique V-gene family. In a later analysis, several hundred highly shared, low-generation-probability nucleotide sequences were removed to address suspected cross-contamination and a sequencing artifact. For each public chain, a later analysis derived a clonal expansion index from normalized ranks of inferred template counts within each repertoire. In a later analysis, generation probabilities were computed with a VDJ recombination model fitted to out-of-frame rearrangements, and the resulting probabilities were checked against IGoR. In a later analysis, TCR-TCR, TCR-HLA and TCR-CMV co-occurrence was scored with hypergeometric tests, and a repertoire-size bias correction was applied to TCR pairs. A later analysis estimated false discovery rates by permuting HLA or CMV assignments 20 times. In a later analysis, co-occurring TCRs were grouped using DBSCAN, and TCRdist sequence similarity was added for clustering within HLA-allele-positive subsets. Repertoires with fewer than 30,000 or more than 120,000 public chains, plus five repertoires with anomalous nucleotide sharing, were excluded from co-occurrence clustering. Imported from immuneACCESS, the table was reduced by TCRdb to in-frame sequences with V and J called. These copies leave out some clones; in studies compared against another copy, an unresolved V gene accounts for under half, and the cause of the remainder is not known. That table supplies the V and J calls and clone size; D and trimming were determined from the DNA. This sample lists approximately 100,000 clones; 60% to 75% were detected once. The ten largest account for roughly 2% of the sample.

The cohort comprised hundreds of healthy bone marrow donors. All cohort members were sampled while nominally healthy, although unrecorded immune exposures were likely present. The donor tested CMV seronegative, placing the donor among the 300 to 400 seronegative members of the cohort. Every donor gave a peripheral blood sample, and the peripheral blood mononuclear cells from that sample were used for TCR beta sequencing. Genomic DNA was extracted from the blood cell samples with the Qiagen DNeasy Blood Extraction Kit. Between the V and J ends, shortened by 8 bases and 3 bases respectively, the junction contains 20 bases. From the cysteine through the phenylalanine, the CDR3 covers 15 amino acids. Of all the DNA, just the CDR3 is kept, 45 bases in frame from base 1. Based on the germline V gene (reference sequence), the CDR1 and CDR2 sequences are WNHNN and SYGVQD. Worth noting for this clone: The antigen it binds to is not known. The sample holds no much larger clone one base away, and base qualities are not on file.

The source is a woman aged 40 to 49 in good health and CMV-seronegative. The sample consisted of PBMCs. The receptor chain draws on TRBV10-1 and TRBJ2-7, and the D gene may be TRBD2, 5 bases matching. The bases read TGCGCCAGCGTCCCCTCCGGGGTTGAGTACTACGAGCAGTACTTC. Translation gives CASVPSGVEYYEQYF.